Below, 5 T cell receptor beta chains from the same sample are listed, as sequenced in a study of T cell responses to AZD1222 COVID-19 vaccine. This table comes from immunoSEQ multiplex PCR, and its TCRdb copy is limited to in-frame clones, with some not included. Of approximately 180,000 clones in the sample, 80% to 90% are singletons; the top ten hold approximately 8%. The material was peripheral blood, obtained on day 0 of AZD1222 vaccination. The receptors were gathered from an adult in good health.

The chain combines TRBV3-1 (or the pseudogene TRBV3-2) with TRBJ1-5; the D is unclear. Per the germline V gene, CDR1 is LGHDT and CDR2 is YNNKEL (reference sequence). This CDR3 comprises 15 residues. V lost 0 bases to trimming and J lost 2 bases, with 8 bases between them. The CDR3 loop reads CASSQESTGNQPQHF. Written as DNA, the CDR3 is TGTGCCAGCAGCCAAGAGTCGACTGGCAATCAGCCCCAGCATTTT.

This chain links TRBV30 with TRBJ1-1, with D tentatively TRBD1 (6 bases). Germline CDR1 and CDR2: GTSNPN and SVGIG (reference sequence). Trimming took 5 bases from V and 6 from J, leaving 13 bases between them. The CDR3 has 12 residues. The CDR3 loop reads CAWGGLVAEAFF. In DNA form, the CDR3 reads TGTGCCTGGGGGGGGCTGGTGGCTGAAGCTTTCTTT.

The chain joins TRBV6-5 to TRBJ1-2; D not resolved. In germline, CDR1 is MNHEY, CDR2 SVGAGI. The V gene lost 0 bases and the J gene lost 3 bases, with 14 bases spanning the gap. The CDR3 length is 16 residues. The CDR3 sequence is CASSYSTTSEYYGYTF. The CDR3 DNA sequence: TGTGCCAGCAGTTACTCGACGACTTCAGAGTACTATGGCTACACCTTC.

This chain joins TRBV6-5 and TRBJ1-1, with D maybe TRBD1 (5 bases). The V end lost 8 bases, the J end lost 1 base, and 11 bases lay between the germline ends. The CDR3 runs 13 residues. Germline assignment: CDR1 MNHEY and CDR2 SVGAGI. The CDR3 region has the DNA TGTGCCAGCGGGGGAAATTCGAACACTGAAGCTTTCTTT. It is translated as CASGGNSNTEAFF.

The rearrangement joins TRBV6-2 or TRBV6-3 to TRBJ2-7; D remains ambiguous. V lost 5 bases and J 2 bases, leaving 7 bases between the germline ends. The germline CDR1 and CDR2 sequences are MNHEY and SVGEGT. The CDR3 runs to 12 residues. CDR3 DNA: TGTGCCAGCAGTCTAACAACCTACGAGCAGTACTTC. Protein product: CASSLTTYEQYF.